The 3 T cell receptor beta chains given below trace back to one sample, sequenced in a study of cytomegalovirus exposure and HLA in healthy donors. Sequencing was performed with immunoSEQ multiplex PCR; in TCRdb, only in-frame clones are kept and a portion is missing. This sample has approximately 46,000 clones, with 85% to 95% found just once. What was sequenced was PBMCs. The receptor set was obtained from a man between 18 and 35 years old in good health and CMV-seronegative.

The chain has TRBV7-9 and TRBJ1-1; 7 bases agree with TRBD1. J lost 6 bases, V lost 5 bases, and 3 bases had no gene match. The germline V gene has CDR1 SEHNR and CDR2 FQNEAQ (reference sequence). The CDR3 totals 12 residues. This CDR3 reads CASSATGPEAFF. The CDR3 DNA reads TGTGCCAGCAGCGCGACAGGGCCTGAAGCTTTCTTT.

J is TRBJ2-3 and V is TRBV6-5; TRBD2 agrees at 10 bases. The CDR3 consists of 15 residues. From germline, CDR1 is MNHEY and CDR2 SVGAGI. The J segment lost 4 bases and the V segment lost 0 bases, leaving 1 base of the junction unmatched. CDR3 loop: CASSYSAGGPDTQYF. Here the CDR3 DNA reads TGTGCCAGCAGTTACTCAGCGGGAGGGCCAGATACGCAGTATTTT.

The rearrangement links TRBV19 to TRBJ2-7, with 7 bases lining up with TRBD1. There are 14 residues in the CDR3. Germline V lookup: CDR1 LNHDA, CDR2 SQIVND (reference sequence). Losses at the gene ends were 4 bases for V and 1 base for J; bases not matched to a gene: 4. The CDR3 bases are TGTGCCAGTAGTAGAATGGGACAGTCCTACGAGCAGTACTTC. This sequence encodes CASSRMGQSYEQYF.